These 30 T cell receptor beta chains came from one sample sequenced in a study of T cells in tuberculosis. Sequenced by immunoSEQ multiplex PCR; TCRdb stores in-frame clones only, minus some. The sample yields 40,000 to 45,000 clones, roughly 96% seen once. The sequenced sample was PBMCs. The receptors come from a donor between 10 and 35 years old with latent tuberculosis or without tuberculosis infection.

DNA for the CDR3: TGTGCTAGTGGTATAGCGGGAGGTGCCTACGAGCAGTACTTC. Protein product: CASGIAGGAYEQYF. The V and J genes are TRBV12-5 and TRBJ2-7, with 10 bases lining up with TRBD2. The CDR3 loop spans 14 amino acids. V shed 5 bases and J 2 bases; nucleotides not matched to a gene: 3. CDR1 and CDR2 from the germline V gene are LGHNT and FRNRAP.

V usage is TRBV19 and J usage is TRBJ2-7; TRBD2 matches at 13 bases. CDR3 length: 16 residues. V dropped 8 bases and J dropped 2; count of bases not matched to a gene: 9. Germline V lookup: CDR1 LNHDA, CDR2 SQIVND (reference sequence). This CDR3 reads CASCTTGTSGTYEQYF. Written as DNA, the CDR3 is TGTGCCAGTTGCACCACCGGGACTAGCGGGACCTACGAGCAGTACTTC.

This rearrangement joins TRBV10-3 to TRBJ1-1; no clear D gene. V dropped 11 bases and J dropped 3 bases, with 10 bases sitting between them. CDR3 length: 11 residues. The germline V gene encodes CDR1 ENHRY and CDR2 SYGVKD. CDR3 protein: CAVRSYTEAFF. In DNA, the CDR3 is TGTGCCGTCCGTTCTTACACTGAAGCTTTCTTT.

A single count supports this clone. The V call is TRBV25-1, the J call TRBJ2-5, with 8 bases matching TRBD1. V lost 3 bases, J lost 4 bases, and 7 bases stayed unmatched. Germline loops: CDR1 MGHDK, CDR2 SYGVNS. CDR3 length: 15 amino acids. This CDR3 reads CASSEGQGAGETQYF. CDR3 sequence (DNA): TGTGCCAGCAGTGAGGGGCAGGGGGCGGGAGAGACCCAGTACTTC.

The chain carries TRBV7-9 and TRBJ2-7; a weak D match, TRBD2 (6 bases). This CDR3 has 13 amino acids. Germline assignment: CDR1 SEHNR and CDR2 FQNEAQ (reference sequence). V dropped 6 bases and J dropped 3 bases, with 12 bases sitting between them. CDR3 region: CASSTGDYYEQYF. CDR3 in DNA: TGTGCCAGCAGTACGGGGGATTACTACGAGCAGTACTTC.

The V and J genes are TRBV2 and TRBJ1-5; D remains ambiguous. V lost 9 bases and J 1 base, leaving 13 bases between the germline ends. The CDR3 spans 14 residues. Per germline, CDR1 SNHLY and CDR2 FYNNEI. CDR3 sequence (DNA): TGTGCCAGTACGAAAGAACAGAGCAATCAGCCCCAGCATTTT. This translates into CASTKEQSNQPQHF.

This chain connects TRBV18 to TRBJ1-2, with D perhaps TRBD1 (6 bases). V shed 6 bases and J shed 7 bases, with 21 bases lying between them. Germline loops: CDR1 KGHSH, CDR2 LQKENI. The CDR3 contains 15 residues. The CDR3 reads CASSLSTGKASGYTF. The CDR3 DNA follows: TGTGCCAGCTCTCTATCAACAGGGAAAGCGAGTGGCTACACCTTC. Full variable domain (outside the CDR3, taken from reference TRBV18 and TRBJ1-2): NAGVMQNPRHLVRRRGQEARLRCSPMKGHSHVYWYRQLPEEGLKFMVYLQKENIIDESGMPKERFSAEFPKEGPSILRIQQVVRGDSAAYFCASSLSTGKASGYTFGSGTRLTVV.

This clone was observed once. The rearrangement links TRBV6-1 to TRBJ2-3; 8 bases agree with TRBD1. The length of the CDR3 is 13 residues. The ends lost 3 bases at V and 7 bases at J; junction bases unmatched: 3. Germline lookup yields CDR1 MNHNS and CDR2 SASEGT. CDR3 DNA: TGTGCCAGCAGTGAGACAGGGGAAAATACGCAGTATTTT. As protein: CASSETGENTQYF.

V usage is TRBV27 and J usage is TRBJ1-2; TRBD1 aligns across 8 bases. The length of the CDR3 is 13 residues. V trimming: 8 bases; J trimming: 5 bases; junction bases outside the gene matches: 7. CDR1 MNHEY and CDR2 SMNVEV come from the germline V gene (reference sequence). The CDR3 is CASPRDRTYGYTF. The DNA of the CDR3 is TGTGCCAGCCCGCGGGACAGGACATATGGCTACACCTTC.

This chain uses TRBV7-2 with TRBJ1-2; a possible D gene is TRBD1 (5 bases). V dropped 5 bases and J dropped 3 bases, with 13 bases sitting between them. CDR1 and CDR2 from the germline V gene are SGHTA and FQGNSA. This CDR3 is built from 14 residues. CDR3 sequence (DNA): TGTGCCAGCAGCCCAACAGGAACCCACTATGGCTACACCTTC. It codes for CASSPTGTHYGYTF.

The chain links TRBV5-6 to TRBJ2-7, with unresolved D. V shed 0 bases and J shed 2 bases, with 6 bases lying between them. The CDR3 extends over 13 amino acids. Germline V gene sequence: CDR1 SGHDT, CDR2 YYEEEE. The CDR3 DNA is TGTGCCAGCAGCTTGGGCGGCACCTACGAGCAGTACTTC. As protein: CASSLGGTYEQYF.

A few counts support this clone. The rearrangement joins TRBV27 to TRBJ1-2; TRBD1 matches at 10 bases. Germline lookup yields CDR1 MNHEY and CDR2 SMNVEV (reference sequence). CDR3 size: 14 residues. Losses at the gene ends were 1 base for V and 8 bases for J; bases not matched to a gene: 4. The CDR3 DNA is TGTGCCAGCAGTTTATTCCGGACAGGGGGAGGCTACACCTTC. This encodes CASSLFRTGGGYTF.

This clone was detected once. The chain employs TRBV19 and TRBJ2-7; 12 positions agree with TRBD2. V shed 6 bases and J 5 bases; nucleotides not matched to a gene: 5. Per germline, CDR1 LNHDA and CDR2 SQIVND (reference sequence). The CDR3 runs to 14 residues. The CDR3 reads CASSITSGRNEQYF. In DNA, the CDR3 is TGTGCCAGTAGCATCACTAGCGGGAGGAACGAGCAGTACTTC.

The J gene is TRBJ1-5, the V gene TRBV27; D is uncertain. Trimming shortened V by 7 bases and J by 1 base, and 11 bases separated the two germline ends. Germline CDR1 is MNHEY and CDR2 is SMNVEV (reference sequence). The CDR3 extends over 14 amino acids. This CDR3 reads CASNPTGSNQPQHF. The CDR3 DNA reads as TGTGCCAGCAATCCCACGGGGAGCAATCAGCCCCAGCATTTT.

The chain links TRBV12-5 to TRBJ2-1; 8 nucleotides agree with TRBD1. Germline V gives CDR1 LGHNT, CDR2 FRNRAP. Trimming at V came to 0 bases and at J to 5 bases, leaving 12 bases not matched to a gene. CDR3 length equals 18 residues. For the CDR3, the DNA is TGTGCTAGTGGTTTGGTATGGGACAGGCCGGACCCCCACAATGAGCAGTTCTTC. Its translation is CASGLVWDRPDPHNEQFF. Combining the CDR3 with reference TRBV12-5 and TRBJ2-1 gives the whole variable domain DARVTQTPRHKVTEMGQEVTMRCQPILGHNTVFWYRQTMMQGLELLAYFRNRAPLDDSGMPKDRFSAEMPDATLATLKIQPSEPRDSAVYFCASGLVWDRPDPHNEQFFGPGTRLTVL.

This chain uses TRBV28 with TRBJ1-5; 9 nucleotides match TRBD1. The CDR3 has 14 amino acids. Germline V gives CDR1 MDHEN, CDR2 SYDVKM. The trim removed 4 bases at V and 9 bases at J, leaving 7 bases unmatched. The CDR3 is CASSSGTGFLPQHF. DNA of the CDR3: TGTGCCAGCAGTTCAGGGACAGGGTTTTTGCCCCAGCATTTT.

The CDR3 is CASSLLTGQGGTEAFF. CDR3 in DNA: TGTGCCAGCAGCTTATTGACGGGACAGGGGGGGACTGAAGCTTTCTTT. The gene calls are TRBV7-6 and TRBJ1-1; 11 bases align to TRBD1. Trimming at V came to 2 bases and at J to 5 bases, leaving 7 bases not matched to a gene. The CDR3 is made up of 16 amino acids. The V gene's germline CDR1 is SGHVS and CDR2 FNYEAQ.

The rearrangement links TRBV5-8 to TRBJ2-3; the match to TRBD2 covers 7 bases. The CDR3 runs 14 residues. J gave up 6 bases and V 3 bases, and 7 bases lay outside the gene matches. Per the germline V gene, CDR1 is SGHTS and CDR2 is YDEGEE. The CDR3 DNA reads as TGTGCCAGCAGCTACGAGGCGGGGGAGGATACGCAGTATTTT. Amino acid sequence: CASSYEAGEDTQYF. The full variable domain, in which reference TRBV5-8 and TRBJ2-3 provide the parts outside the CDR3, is EAGVTQSPTHLIKTRGQQATLRCSPISGHTSVYWYQQALGLGLQFLLWYDEGEERNRGNFPPRFSGRQFPNYSSELNVNALELEDSALYLCASSYEAGEDTQYFGPGTRLTVL.

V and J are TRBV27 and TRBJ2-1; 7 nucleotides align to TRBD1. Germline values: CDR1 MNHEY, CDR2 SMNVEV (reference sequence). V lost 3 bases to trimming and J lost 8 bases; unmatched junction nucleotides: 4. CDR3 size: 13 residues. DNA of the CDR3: TGTGCCAGCAGTTTCCAAGGGGGCGATGAGCAGTTCTTC. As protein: CASSFQGGDEQFF.

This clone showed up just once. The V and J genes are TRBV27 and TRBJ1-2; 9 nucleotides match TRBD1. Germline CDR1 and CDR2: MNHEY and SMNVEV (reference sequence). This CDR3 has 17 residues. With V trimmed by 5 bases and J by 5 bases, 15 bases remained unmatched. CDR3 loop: CASSTRDRVARAYGYTF. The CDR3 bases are TGTGCCAGCAGTACCCGGGACAGGGTAGCGAGGGCGTATGGCTACACCTTC.

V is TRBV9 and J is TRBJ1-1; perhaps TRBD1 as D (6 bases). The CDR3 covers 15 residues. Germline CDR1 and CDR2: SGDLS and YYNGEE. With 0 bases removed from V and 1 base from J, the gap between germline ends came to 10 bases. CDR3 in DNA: TGTGCCAGCAGCGTAGTAACAGGGCAGAACACTGAAGCTTTCTTT. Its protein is CASSVVTGQNTEAFF.

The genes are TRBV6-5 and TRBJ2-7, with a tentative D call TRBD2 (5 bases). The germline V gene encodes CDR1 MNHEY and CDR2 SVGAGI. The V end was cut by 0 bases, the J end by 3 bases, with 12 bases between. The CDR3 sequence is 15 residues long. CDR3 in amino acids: CASSYSYTRDYEQYF. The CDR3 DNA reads TGTGCCAGCAGTTACTCATACACTAGGGACTACGAGCAGTACTTC.

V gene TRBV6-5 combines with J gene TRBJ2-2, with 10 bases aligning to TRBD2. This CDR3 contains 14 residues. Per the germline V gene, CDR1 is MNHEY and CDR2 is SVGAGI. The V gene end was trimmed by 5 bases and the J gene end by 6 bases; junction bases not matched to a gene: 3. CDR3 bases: TGTGCCAGCAGTAAACTAGCGGGGCCCGGGGAGCTGTTTTTT. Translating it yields CASSKLAGPGELFF.

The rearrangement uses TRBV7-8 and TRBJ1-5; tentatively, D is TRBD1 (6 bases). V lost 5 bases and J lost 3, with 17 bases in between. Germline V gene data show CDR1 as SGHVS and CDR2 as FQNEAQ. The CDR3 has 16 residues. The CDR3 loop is CASSPPGGAYNQPQHF. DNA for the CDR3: TGTGCCAGCAGCCCCCCCGGGGGGGCCTACAATCAGCCCCAGCATTTT.

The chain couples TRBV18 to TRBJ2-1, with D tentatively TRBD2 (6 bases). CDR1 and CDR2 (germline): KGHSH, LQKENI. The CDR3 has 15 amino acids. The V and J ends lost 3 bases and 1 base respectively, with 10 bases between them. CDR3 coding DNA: TGTGCCAGCTCACCCCTGGGAGGATCCTACAATGAGCAGTTCTTC. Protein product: CASSPLGGSYNEQFF.

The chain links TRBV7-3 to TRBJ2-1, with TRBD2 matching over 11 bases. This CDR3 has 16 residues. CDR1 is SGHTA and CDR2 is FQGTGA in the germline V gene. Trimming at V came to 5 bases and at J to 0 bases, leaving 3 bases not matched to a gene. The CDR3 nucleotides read TGTGCCAGCAGCGTGACTAGCGGGGCCTCCTACAATGAGCAGTTCTTC. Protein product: CASSVTSGASYNEQFF.

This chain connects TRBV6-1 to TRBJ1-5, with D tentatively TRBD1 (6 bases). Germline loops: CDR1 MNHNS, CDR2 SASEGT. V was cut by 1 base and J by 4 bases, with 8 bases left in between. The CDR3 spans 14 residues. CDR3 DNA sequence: TGTGCCAGCAGTGAAGGACAGGTAAATCAGCCCCAGCATTTT. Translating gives CASSEGQVNQPQHF.

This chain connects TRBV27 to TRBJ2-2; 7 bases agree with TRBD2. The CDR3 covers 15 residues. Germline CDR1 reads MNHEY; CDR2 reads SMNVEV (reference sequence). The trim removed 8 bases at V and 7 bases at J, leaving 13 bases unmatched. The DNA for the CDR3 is TGTGCCAGCGGAGGACTAGGGGTTGGGCTCGGGGAGCTGTTTTTT. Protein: CASGGLGVGLGELFF.

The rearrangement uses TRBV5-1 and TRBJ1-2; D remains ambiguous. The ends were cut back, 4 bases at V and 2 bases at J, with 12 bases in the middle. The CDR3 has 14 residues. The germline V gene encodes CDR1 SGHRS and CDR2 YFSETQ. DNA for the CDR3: TGCGCCAGCAGCATACCTAATCCCAACTATGGCTACACCTTC. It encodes CASSIPNPNYGYTF. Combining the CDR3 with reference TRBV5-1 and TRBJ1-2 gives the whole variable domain KAGVTQTPRYLIKTRGQQVTLSCSPISGHRSVSWYQQTPGQGLQFLFEYFSETQRNKGNFPGRFSGRQFSNSRSEMNVSTLELGDSALYLCASSIPNPNYGYTFGSGTRLTVV.

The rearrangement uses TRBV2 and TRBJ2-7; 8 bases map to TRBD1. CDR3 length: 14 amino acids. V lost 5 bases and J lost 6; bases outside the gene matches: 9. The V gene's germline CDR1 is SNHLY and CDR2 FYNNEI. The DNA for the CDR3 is TGTGCCAGCAGTAGGACAGGGAACCTGATCGAGCAGTACTTC. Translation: CASSRTGNLIEQYF.